Below, 20 T cell receptor beta chains from the same sample are listed, as sequenced in a study of control samples from healthy donors and cancer patients. TCRdb's table, derived via immunoSEQ multiplex PCR, lists solely in-frame clones and lacks some. The sample gives nearly 200,000 clones, over 80% of which show up once; 1.8% is in the top ten. Source material: blood. The source is a man aged 25-40 years in good health.

The genes are TRBV2 and TRBJ1-2; D possibly corresponds to TRBD1 (5 bases). The CDR3 runs 14 residues. Per the germline V gene, CDR1 is SNHLY and CDR2 is FYNNEI. V was pared by 1 base and J by 4 bases, with 10 bases between. The CDR3 DNA reads as TGTGCCAGCAGTGAAGTCGACAGAATCTATGGCTACACCTTC. Translated: CASSEVDRIYGYTF.

V usage is TRBV2 and J usage is TRBJ2-3; TRBD2 matches 10 bases. This CDR3 is 16 amino acids long. The V gene end was trimmed by 6 bases and the J gene end by 0 bases; junction bases not matched to a gene: 6. Germline CDR1 is SNHLY and CDR2 is FYNNEI. CDR3 amino acids: CASRRERGGSTDTQYF. The CDR3 nucleotides are TGTGCCAGCAGGCGGGAGCGGGGGGGCAGCACAGATACGCAGTATTTT.

The CDR3 region is CASSREDTTNYGYTF. CDR3 bases: TGTGCCAGCAGCCGGGAGGACACCACCAACTATGGCTACACCTTC. V usage is TRBV5-4 and J usage is TRBJ1-2; D possibly corresponds to TRBD1 (5 bases). This CDR3 has 15 residues. Germline V gives CDR1 SGHNT, CDR2 YYREEE (reference sequence). Deletions cut 4 bases from V and 2 bases from J, with 15 bases between.

The chain combines TRBV5-1 with TRBJ2-7; 8 bases map to TRBD1. The V segment lost 4 bases and the J segment 2 bases; nucleotides outside the gene matches: 5. The CDR3 covers 14 residues. The germline gives CDR1 SGHRS, CDR2 YFSETQ. The CDR3 sequence is CASSPLQGAYEQYF. The CDR3, as DNA: TGCGCCAGCAGCCCGTTACAGGGGGCCTACGAGCAGTACTTC.

This chain connects TRBV7-9 to TRBJ1-1; D is possibly TRBD1 (5 bases). Trimming shortened V by 5 bases and J by 0 bases, and 10 bases separated the two germline ends. This CDR3 region has 14 residues. CDR1 SEHNR and CDR2 FQNEAQ come from the germline V gene (reference sequence). In nucleotides, the CDR3 is TGTGCCAGCAGCCCGGACACATTGAACACTGAAGCTTTCTTT. Its protein product is CASSPDTLNTEAFF.

The rearrangement links TRBV6-5 to TRBJ2-7, with 10 bases identical to TRBD1. J was trimmed by 6 bases and V by 6 bases; bases with no gene match: 8. Looked up from germline, CDR1 is MNHEY and CDR2 is SVGAGI. CDR3 size: 14 residues. This CDR3 reads CASRDPGQGTEQYF. Written as DNA, the CDR3 is TGTGCCAGCAGGGATCCGGGACAGGGGACCGAGCAGTACTTC.

This clone was detected once. The chain is built from TRBV3-1 (or the pseudogene TRBV3-2) and TRBJ2-1, with 11 bases aligning to TRBD2. V was pared by 3 bases and J by 9 bases, with 10 bases of the junction left unmatched. The CDR3 is 16 amino acids. Germline CDR1 is LGHDT and CDR2 is YNNKEL (reference sequence). The CDR3 DNA sequence: TGTGCCAGCAGCCATCGGCTGGGGACTAGCGGACCTGAGCAGTTCTTC. As protein: CASSHRLGTSGPEQFF.

The chain combines TRBV12-1 with TRBJ2-4; no DNA check was done on the table's D call, TRBD2. TRBV12-1 is labeled a pseudogene. The CDR3 covers 14 residues. CDR3 amino acids: CASSFRVAKNIQYF. Written as DNA, the CDR3 is TGTGCCAGCAGCTTTAGAGTAGCCAAAAACATTCAGTACTTC.

The rearrangement joins TRBV19 to TRBJ1-5, with a weak D call TRBD1 (5 bases). The CDR3 has 16 residues. CDR1 LNHDA and CDR2 SQIVND come from the germline V gene (reference sequence). V gave up 4 bases and J gave up 1 base, with 14 bases separating them. The CDR3 region has the DNA TGTGCCAGTAGTAAAGACAGCGTGGGGAGCAATCAGCCCCAGCATTTT. Encoded protein: CASSKDSVGSNQPQHF.

This rearrangement joins TRBV6-1 to TRBJ2-1, with 9 bases fitting TRBD1. With 0 bases clipped from V and 4 bases from J, the junction kept 13 bases outside the gene matches. Germline V gives CDR1 MNHNS, CDR2 SASEGT. The CDR3 totals 19 residues. CDR3 loop: CASSEAQGRRDRVYNEQFF. The DNA of the CDR3 is TGTGCCAGCAGTGAAGCGCAAGGGAGGCGGGACAGGGTTTACAATGAGCAGTTCTTC.

This clone appeared once. The chain recombines TRBV6-4 with TRBJ2-1; TRBD1 matches at 8 bases. Germline CDR1 MRHNA, CDR2 SNTAGT. CDR3 length: 14 amino acids. The junction had 12 bases not matched to a gene; V was cut back by 9 bases and J by 8 bases. The DNA for the CDR3 is TGTGCCAGGGCAGGGGGCGGCCACGGGGATGAGCAGTTCTTC. Amino acid sequence: CARAGGGHGDEQFF.

The V gene is TRBV21-1, the J gene TRBJ2-7. TRBV21-1 is described as a pseudogene. This CDR3 spans 16 amino acids. The CDR3 is CASSKSGNHSDYEQYF. As DNA, the CDR3 is TGTGCCAGCAGCAAAAGTGGCAATCATTCGGACTACGAGCAGTACTTC.

The rearrangement uses TRBV9 and TRBJ2-7, with D possibly matching TRBD1 (5 bases). V was pared by 4 bases and J by 5 bases, with 16 bases between. CDR3 length: 14 amino acids. Per the germline V gene, CDR1 is SGDLS and CDR2 is YYNGEE. The CDR3 region has the DNA TGTGCCAGCAGCCTCTCCCCAGGGTTCGACGAGCAGTACTTC. It yields the protein CASSLSPGFDEQYF. Drawing the rest from reference TRBV9 and TRBJ2-7, the complete variable domain is DSGVTQTPKHLITATGQRVTLRCSPRSGDLSVYWYQQSLDQGLQFLIQYYNGEERAKGNILERFSAQQFPDLHSELNLSSLELGDSALYFCASSLSPGFDEQYFGPGTRLTVT.

The gene calls are TRBV18 and TRBJ1-5; no firm D call. CDR3 length: 14 amino acids. Germline assignment: CDR1 KGHSH and CDR2 LQKENI. Trimming removed 4 bases at V and 2 bases at J, with 9 bases between. This CDR3 reads CASSQGFGNQPQHF. The CDR3 DNA reads TGTGCCAGCTCACAGGGATTCGGCAATCAGCCCCAGCATTTT.

The chain combines TRBV10-1 with TRBJ1-5; TRBD1 matches 10 bases. V lost 6 bases and J lost 0; bases outside the gene matches: 14. This CDR3 is built from 19 residues. Germline V gives CDR1 WNHNN, CDR2 SYGVQD (reference sequence). CDR3 in DNA: TGCGCCAGCAGCAAAAAAAACCGGGACAGGGGTCTTAGCAATCAGCCCCAGCATTTT. It specifies CASSKKNRDRGLSNQPQHF.

The chain joins TRBV25-1 to TRBJ1-5; D is undetermined. The CDR3 is 14 amino acids. V gave up 4 bases and J gave up 9 bases, with 16 bases separating them. The germline gives CDR1 MGHDK, CDR2 SYGVNS. The CDR3 coding sequence is TGTGCCAGCAGTGTCGGGCAGTCTTGGTGGCCCCAGCATTTT. Translated: CASSVGQSWWPQHF.

CDR3 in DNA: TGTGCCAGCAGCCGGGACAGAAACACCATATATTTT. Residues: CASSRDRNTIYF. The V call is TRBV7-2, the J call TRBJ1-3; perhaps TRBD1 as D (6 bases). The germline CDR1 and CDR2 sequences are SGHTA and FQGNSA. The CDR3 loop spans 12 amino acids. V lost 5 bases, J lost 5 bases, and 7 bases lay in between.

This clone occurred a few times. The chain combines TRBV18 with TRBJ2-1; 13 bases agree with TRBD2. V was pared by 4 bases and J by 8 bases, with 5 bases of the junction left unmatched. There are 15 residues in the CDR3. CDR1 is KGHSH, CDR2 LQKENI, per germline. As DNA, the CDR3 is TGTGCCAGCTCACAGGGACTAGCGGGGATCGATGAGCAGTTCTTC. Its translation: CASSQGLAGIDEQFF.

V and J are TRBV2 and TRBJ1-3, with 10 bases matching TRBD1. The CDR3 spans 15 residues. The V and J ends lost 5 bases and 0 bases, in that order; junction bases with no gene match: 1. Germline V gene sequence: CDR1 SNHLY, CDR2 FYNNEI. CDR3 sequence reads: CASSRDRGSGNTIYF. CDR3 DNA sequence: TGTGCCAGCAGTCGGGACAGGGGCTCTGGAAACACCATATATTTT.

V and J are TRBV29-1 and TRBJ1-1, with 7 bases aligning to TRBD1. The junction had 7 bases not matched to a gene; V was cut back by 7 bases and J by 8 bases. The CDR3 length is 11 residues. Looked up from germline, CDR1 is SQVTM and CDR2 is ANQGSEA. The CDR3 bases are TGCAGCGCTTTGACAGGGTGGGAAGCTTTCTTT. Its translation: CSALTGWEAFF.